This TCR beta chain was captured by sequencing in a study of human T cells and chemical hapten exposure. The CDR3 sequence is 14 residues long. Trimming took off 6 bases at V and 1 base at J, with 16 bases between the two ends. Germline V gene lookup returns CDR1 SQVTM and CDR2 ANQGSEA. As to time point: patch test 1, 2 weeks after DPC sensitization. Documented treatment: therapeutic diphenylcyclopropenone sensitization with weekly scalp DPC. As processed by the authors: Counting gave a median of around 90,000 TCRs per sample, with values ranging from about 20,000 to 750,000. TCRdb passed the RACE reads through MiXCR, listing each CDR3 protein once. TCRdb assigned the V and J calls; the authors' analysis was not used. The repertoire holds around 380,000 distinct CDR3 sequences, with approximately 5.1% as singletons.

The rearrangement uses TRBV29-1 and TRBJ2-7; perhaps TRBD2 as D (6 bases). The TCR sequence derives from a woman between 50 and 59 years old with alopecia areata. Some clones in this sample may be carry-over from other donors' samples. Here the sequenced sample was whole blood, taken in connection with sensitization to the hapten diphenylcyclopropenone (DPC). For the CDR3, the DNA is TGCAGCGTCGCCGACCGTGGAGGGTCCTACGAGCAGTACTTC. Translating gives CSVADRGGSYEQYF.